This TCR beta chain was retrieved from a study of response to subunit inactivated influenza vaccine. Findings and caveats of the study: Authors suggested that a seasonal influenza vaccination recruits few new T cells each time.

Germline V lookup: CDR1 LGHNA, CDR2 YSLEER. V lost 3 bases and J lost 1; bases outside the gene matches: 6. The CDR3 length is 17 residues. A single record per CDR3 protein comes from TCRdb applying MiXCR to the RT-PCR reads. The data contain around 570,000 distinct CDR3 sequences, about 8% of them seen just once; the ten biggest clones take up 13%. As to this clonotype: What it binds is not known.

The sequenced sample was PBMCs from blood, obtained about 23 months after vaccination. The origin of this receptor is a man between 50 and 69 years old who received an inactivated influenza vaccine. This sequence joins TRBV4-3 and TRBJ1-1, with 12 bases fitting TRBD1. CDR3: CASSQSGTGGRNTEAFF. In nucleotides, the CDR3 is TGCGCCAGCAGCCAGTCCGGGACAGGGGGCCGGAACACTGAAGCTTTCTTT.